Presented here are 27 T cell receptor beta chains from one specimen sequenced in a study of blood T cell repertoires in COVID-19. Produced via immunoSEQ multiplex PCR; TCRdb's table is partial and in-frame only. The sample has 90,000 to 130,000 clones, 75% to 85% seen once; the top ten hold 16%. The material sequenced was peripheral blood. The receptors were sampled from a woman aged 55 to 70 with acute or convalescent COVID-19.

Notes on this clone: A junction end diverges from the germline sequence, so it may reflect a read error. The chain employs TRBV2 and TRBJ1-2; 9 bases are shared with TRBD1. Germline V gene sequence: CDR1 SNHLY, CDR2 FYNNEI. The CDR3 runs 13 residues. CDR3 sequence: CASRDRVPAGYTF. DNA for the CDR3: TGCGCCAGCAGGGACAGGGTCCCCGCCGGCTACACCTTC.

This rearrangement joins TRBV19 to TRBJ1-2; 8 nucleotides align to TRBD1. J lost 7 bases, V lost 5 bases, and 6 bases had no gene match. The germline V gene has CDR1 LNHDA and CDR2 SQIVND (reference sequence). The CDR3 loop spans 13 amino acids. The CDR3 sequence is CASSFSQGVGYTF. DNA for the CDR3: TGTGCCAGTAGTTTCTCACAGGGGGTTGGCTACACCTTC.

The chain joins TRBV24-1 to TRBJ2-3, with TRBD2 matching 10 bases. Looked up from germline, CDR1 is KGHDR and CDR2 is SFDVKD. This CDR3 comprises 15 residues. Trimming cost V 9 bases and J 2 bases; bases outside gene matches: 7. CDR3 residues: CATGLSGGYTDTQYF. The CDR3 bases are TGTGCCACCGGTCTTAGCGGGGGGTACACAGATACGCAGTATTTT.

The chain couples TRBV21-1 to TRBJ1-2; TRBD1 is the table's D call, not checked against the DNA. TRBV21-1 is a pseudogene locus. This CDR3 spans 16 amino acids. This CDR3 reads CASSEGPGQGVYGYTF. The DNA of the CDR3 is TGTGCCAGCAGCGAAGGGCCCGGACAGGGGGTCTATGGCTACACCTTC.

This rearrangement joins TRBV6-5 to TRBJ1-1; no clear D gene. V was trimmed by 4 bases and J by 2 bases, leaving 11 bases between them. CDR3 length equals 14 residues. The V gene's germline CDR1 is MNHEY and CDR2 SVGAGI. In nucleotides, the CDR3 is TGTGCCAGCAGTTCCCGGACGGGAAACACTGAAGCTTTCTTT. Its protein is CASSSRTGNTEAFF.

V is TRBV28 and J is TRBJ1-1; 7 nucleotides match TRBD1. Germline V lookup: CDR1 MDHEN, CDR2 SYDVKM. V shed 3 bases and J 5 bases; nucleotides not matched to a gene: 15. CDR3 length equals 17 residues. CDR3 coding DNA: TGTGCCAGCAGTTTTTACCTAGGAGGGGGCGCGAGGACTGAAGCTTTCTTT. As protein: CASSFYLGGGARTEAFF.

The rearrangement uses TRBV3-1 (or the pseudogene TRBV3-2) and TRBJ1-2; perhaps TRBD1 as D (5 bases). Germline V lookup: CDR1 LGHDT, CDR2 YNNKEL (reference sequence). This CDR3 has 14 residues. V lost 2 bases to trimming and J lost 4 bases, with 11 bases between them. The CDR3 sequence: CASSQWGERYGYTF. For the CDR3, the DNA is TGTGCCAGCAGCCAATGGGGGGAGCGCTATGGCTACACCTTC.

V and J are TRBV5-4 and TRBJ1-6; TRBD1 aligns across 7 bases. CDR3 size: 14 residues. The V gene's germline CDR1 is SGHNT and CDR2 YYREEE (reference sequence). The ends lost 4 bases at V and 10 bases at J; junction bases unmatched: 8. The CDR3 DNA reads as TGTGCCAGCAGCACCGGACAGGACCGATCACCCCTCCACTTT. Encoded protein: CASSTGQDRSPLHF. The entire variable domain, with the rest obtained from reference TRBV5-4 and TRBJ1-6, is as follows: ETGVTQSPTHLIKTRGQQVTLRCSSQSGHNTVSWYQQALGQGPQFIFQYYREEENGRGNFPPRFSGLQFPNYSSELNVNALELDDSALYLCASSTGQDRSPLHFGNGTRLTVT.

V is TRBV7-2 and J is TRBJ2-7; D possibly corresponds to TRBD2 (6 bases). The V end lost 3 bases, the J end lost 5 bases, and 11 bases lay between the germline ends. Germline V lookup: CDR1 SGHTA, CDR2 FQGNSA. The CDR3 contains 13 residues. The CDR3 coding sequence is TGTGCCAGCAGCTTTATCGGGACTCACGAGCAGTACTTC. It yields the protein CASSFIGTHEQYF.

The V call is TRBV11-2, the J call TRBJ1-1; TRBD1 matches 7 bases. The CDR3 loop spans 14 amino acids. V shed 1 base, J shed 7 bases, and the junction held 6 bases outside the gene matches. Germline CDR1 is SGHAT and CDR2 is FQNNGV. In nucleotides, the CDR3 is TGTGCCAGCAGCTTAGGGCAGGGGGGACTTGAAGCTTTCTTT. As protein: CASSLGQGGLEAFF.

This chain links TRBV6-2 or TRBV6-3 with TRBJ1-5, with 7 positions matching TRBD1. The germline CDR1 and CDR2 sequences are MNHEY and SVGEGT. The CDR3 loop spans 14 amino acids. The V segment lost 6 bases and the J segment 6 bases; nucleotides outside the gene matches: 8. CDR3 in amino acids: CASSGTVKTQPQHF. The CDR3 nucleotides are TGTGCCAGCAGCGGGACAGTAAAGACTCAGCCCCAGCATTTT.

This chain joins TRBV7-2 and TRBJ2-7; 10 nucleotides agree with TRBD2. The CDR3 consists of 15 residues. CDR1 is SGHTA, CDR2 FQGNSA, per germline. V lost 5 bases to trimming and J lost 7 bases; unmatched junction nucleotides: 11. The CDR3 region is CASSIQRGGAGEQYF. For the CDR3, the DNA is TGTGCCAGCAGCATCCAGCGGGGGGGAGCAGGGGAGCAGTACTTC.

V gene TRBV15 combines with J gene TRBJ2-6; D may be TRBD1 (5 bases). Germline V lookup: CDR1 LNHNV, CDR2 YYDKDF (reference sequence). The CDR3 has 16 residues. V was clipped by 0 bases and J by 2 bases, with 8 bases between them. This CDR3 is CATSRDSRAGANVLTF. CDR3 coding DNA: TGTGCCACCAGCAGAGATTCCAGGGCTGGGGCCAACGTCCTGACTTTC.

V is TRBV30 and J is TRBJ2-5; weak D call: TRBD1 (5 bases). The ends were cut back, 2 bases at V and 5 bases at J, with 15 bases in the middle. CDR1 and CDR2 (germline): GTSNPN, SVGIG (reference sequence). The CDR3 is made up of 14 amino acids. This CDR3 is CAWSKKGITETQYF. CDR3 bases: TGTGCCTGGAGTAAAAAGGGGATAACGGAGACCCAGTACTTC.

Details on this clone: This specimen includes other DNA sequences encoding the same CDR3. The chain uses TRBV5-1 and TRBJ2-1, with D possibly matching TRBD2 (7 bases). The CDR3 has 16 residues. V shed 3 bases and J shed 6 bases, with 19 bases lying between them. CDR1 and CDR2 from the germline V gene are SGHRS and YFSETQ. The CDR3 loop reads CASSSPGGGAGNEQFF. CDR3 nucleotides: TGCGCCAGCAGCTCCCCGGGTGGGGGGGCGGGCAATGAGCAGTTCTTC.

The genes are TRBV19 and TRBJ2-1, with 7 nucleotides matching TRBD1. In germline, CDR1 is LNHDA, CDR2 SQIVND (reference sequence). The trim removed 5 bases at V and 8 bases at J, leaving 15 bases unmatched. The CDR3 spans 16 residues. The CDR3 spells CASSDDRKQGFDEQFF. The CDR3 DNA reads TGTGCCAGTAGTGACGATAGGAAACAGGGGTTCGATGAGCAGTTCTTC.

The chain employs TRBV7-6 and TRBJ1-4; maybe TRBD1 (5 bases). This CDR3 comprises 18 residues. Germline assignment: CDR1 SGHVS and CDR2 FNYEAQ. V shed 5 bases and J shed 2 bases, with 21 bases lying between them. The CDR3 bases are TGTGCCAGCAGCCCATCATGGGGCAGGGAAGGTACTAATGAAAAACTGTTTTTT. It specifies CASSPSWGREGTNEKLFF.

This clone was found once. This chain links TRBV11-3 with TRBJ2-3; D is unresolved. V was pared by 3 bases and J by 6 bases, with 10 bases between. The CDR3 covers 13 residues. CDR1 is SGHNT, CDR2 YENEEA, per germline. CDR3 region: CASSFSSRDTQYF. For the CDR3, the DNA is TGTGCCAGCAGCTTTAGCTCTCGGGATACGCAGTATTTT.

This clone occurred once. This rearrangement joins TRBV9 to TRBJ1-1; no clear D gene. The germline V gene has CDR1 SGDLS and CDR2 YYNGEE. The CDR3 is 13 amino acids. Trimming removed 0 bases from V and 7 bases from J, with 10 bases in between. The CDR3 region has the DNA TGTGCCAGCAGCGTAGACGGCCCGGGTGAAGCTTTCTTT. This sequence encodes CASSVDGPGEAFF.

The V call is TRBV3-1 (or the pseudogene TRBV3-2), the J call TRBJ2-2; D gene unclear. Trimming cost V 5 bases and J 2 bases, with 18 bases left between them. CDR3 length: 17 amino acids. Per the germline V gene, CDR1 is LGHDT and CDR2 is YNNKEL (reference sequence). The CDR3 reads CASSGETRRINTGELFF. The CDR3 nucleotides read TGTGCCAGCAGCGGCGAGACGCGGAGAATTAACACCGGGGAGCTGTTTTTT.

The chain is built from TRBV7-2 and TRBJ2-3, with 9 bases identical to TRBD1. Germline loops: CDR1 SGHTA, CDR2 FQGNSA. This CDR3 comprises 14 residues. The ends lost 4 bases at V and 6 bases at J; junction bases unmatched: 5. The CDR3 region is CASSSGQGLDTQYF. The CDR3 coding sequence is TGTGCCAGCAGCTCGGGACAGGGCTTGGATACGCAGTATTTT. The full variable domain, rest sourced from reference TRBV7-2 and TRBJ2-3, is GAGVSQSPSNKVTEKGKDVELRCDPISGHTALYWYRQSLGQGLEFLIYFQGNSAPDKSGLPSDRFSAERTGGSVSTLTIQRTQQEDSAVYLCASSSGQGLDTQYFGPGTRLTVL.

The genes are TRBV2 and TRBJ1-4; D is unclear. The CDR3 totals 15 residues. V was shortened by 8 bases and J by 7 bases, with 20 bases between the two germline ends. Germline V gene lookup returns CDR1 SNHLY and CDR2 FYNNEI. The chain's CDR3 is CASAVGIGVGEKLFF. The CDR3 DNA is TGTGCCAGCGCTGTCGGTATTGGAGTGGGTGAAAAACTGTTTTTT.

This clone is a singleton in its sample. The chain has TRBV6-2 or TRBV6-3 and TRBJ2-3, with 9 bases aligning to TRBD1. Germline V CDR1 and CDR2: MNHEY, SVGEGT. The J segment lost 2 bases and the V segment lost 4 bases, leaving 4 bases of the junction unmatched. The CDR3 is made up of 15 amino acids. The CDR3 reads CASSSGQGYTDTQYF. The CDR3 DNA is TGTGCCAGCAGTTCAGGACAGGGGTACACAGATACGCAGTATTTT.

The chain joins TRBV11-3 to TRBJ1-1, with D uncertain. The germline V gene encodes CDR1 SGHNT and CDR2 YENEEA. The CDR3 totals 14 residues. The germline V and J ends were trimmed by 8 bases and 6 bases, with 19 bases remaining between them. This CDR3 reads CASSISQAHPEAFF. The CDR3 nucleotides are TGTGCCAGCTCAATTTCCCAGGCTCACCCTGAAGCTTTCTTT.

The V and J genes are TRBV3-1 (or the pseudogene TRBV3-2) and TRBJ2-1, with 12 bases identical to TRBD2. Germline V gives CDR1 LGHDT, CDR2 YNNKEL (reference sequence). V lost 4 bases to trimming and J lost 9 bases; unmatched junction nucleotides: 19. The CDR3 spans 19 residues. CDR3 protein: CASSPPGQGLAGLDGEQFF. The DNA for the CDR3 is TGTGCCAGCAGCCCCCCGGGACAGGGACTAGCGGGCCTGGACGGTGAGCAGTTCTTC.

The sample holds a few counts of this clone. The chain links TRBV7-2 to TRBJ2-1; 9 bases fit TRBD2. Germline CDR1 and CDR2: SGHTA and FQGNSA. Trimming took 1 base from V and 6 from J; bases not matched to a gene: 7. The CDR3 runs 16 residues. This CDR3 is CASSLVFSGGLNEQFF. The CDR3 DNA is TGTGCCAGCAGCTTAGTTTTTAGCGGGGGCCTCAATGAGCAGTTCTTC.

The chain joins TRBV3-1 (or the pseudogene TRBV3-2) to TRBJ1-2; D ambiguous. CDR1 LGHDT and CDR2 YNNKEL come from the germline V gene (reference sequence). The CDR3 extends over 14 amino acids. Trimming cost V 0 bases and J 4 bases, with 9 bases left between them. In DNA form, the CDR3 reads TGTGCCAGCAGCCAAGACACAAGAAGCTATGGCTACACCTTC. It yields the protein CASSQDTRSYGYTF.